The next 30 T cell receptor beta chains were all read from a single sample in a study of blood T cell repertoires in COVID-19. The method was immunoSEQ multiplex PCR; TCRdb's version includes in-frame clones alone and lacks a portion of them. The table shows a few hundred thousand clones, with approximately 84% occurring only once. Sequencing input: peripheral blood. All receptors derive from a man aged 50-60 years who had recovered from COVID-19.

V gene TRBV7-8 combines with J gene TRBJ1-5; possible D gene TRBD1, 6 bases. The germline CDR1 and CDR2 sequences are SGHVS and FQNEAQ. The V and J ends lost 2 bases and 0 bases respectively, with 20 bases between them. The CDR3 contains 19 residues. The CDR3 nucleotides are TGTGCCAGCAGCTTAATGGGGTTCTTAACAGGGTATAGCAATCAGCCCCAGCATTTT. Its translation is CASSLMGFLTGYSNQPQHF.

The genes are TRBV28 and TRBJ1-3, with a tentative D call TRBD1 (5 bases). CDR3 length equals 15 residues. With 6 bases removed from V and 4 bases from J, the gap between germline ends came to 16 bases. Per the germline V gene, CDR1 is MDHEN and CDR2 is SYDVKM. The CDR3 loop is CASRPPGGDGNTIYF. Here the CDR3 DNA reads TGTGCCAGCAGGCCGCCTGGAGGGGACGGAAACACCATATATTTT. The entire variable domain, with the rest obtained from reference TRBV28 and TRBJ1-3, is as follows: DVKVTQSSRYLVKRTGEKVFLECVQDMDHENMFWYRQDPGLGLRLIYFSYDVKMKEKGDIPEGYSVSREKKERFSLILESASTNQTSMYLCASRPPGGDGNTIYFGEGSWLTVV.

The genes are TRBV28 and TRBJ2-7; 10 bases are shared with TRBD1. Trimming removed 6 bases from V and 6 bases from J; junction bases left unmatched: 8. Germline assignment: CDR1 MDHEN and CDR2 SYDVKM. The CDR3 runs 14 residues. CDR3 sequence: CASRPRQGAGEQYF. The CDR3 nucleotides are TGTGCCAGCAGACCCCGACAGGGGGCGGGCGAGCAGTACTTC.

CDR3 nucleotide sequence: TGTGCCAGTAGTTCTGGACTAGCGGGAACCGGGGAGCTGTTTTTT. This sequence encodes CASSSGLAGTGELFF. V gene TRBV19 combines with J gene TRBJ2-2; 12 nucleotides agree with TRBD2. J lost 5 bases, V lost 5 bases, and 3 bases had no gene match. This CDR3 is 15 amino acids long. CDR1 is LNHDA, CDR2 SQIVND, per germline (reference sequence).

The J gene is TRBJ1-2, the V gene TRBV28; 8 nucleotides match TRBD1. Germline V gives CDR1 MDHEN, CDR2 SYDVKM. The ends lost 5 bases at V and 7 bases at J; junction bases unmatched: 6. There are 13 residues in the CDR3. This chain's CDR3 is CASSQGATGGYTF. CDR3 DNA sequence: TGTGCCAGCAGTCAGGGGGCTACCGGTGGCTACACCTTC.

J is TRBJ1-1 and V is TRBV5-5; D remains ambiguous. Germline V gives CDR1 SGHKS, CDR2 YYEKEE (reference sequence). The CDR3 runs to 14 residues. Trimming removed 4 bases from V and 1 base from J, with 11 bases in between. The CDR3 sequence is CASSPLQPNTEAFF. In nucleotides, the CDR3 is TGTGCCAGCAGCCCATTACAGCCGAACACTGAAGCTTTCTTT.

This chain links TRBV6-2 or TRBV6-3 with TRBJ1-5, with D hard to call. The CDR3 length is 13 residues. CDR1 and CDR2 from the germline V gene are MNHEY and SVGEGT. With 2 bases removed from V and 13 bases from J, the gap between germline ends came to 15 bases. CDR3 nucleotides: TGTGCCAGCAGTTACCAATTGCAGGTTCCGCAGCATTTT. As protein: CASSYQLQVPQHF.

This chain joins TRBV30 and TRBJ2-1, with D perhaps TRBD1 (6 bases). Germline CDR1 reads GTSNPN; CDR2 reads SVGIG (reference sequence). Deletions cut 4 bases from V and 9 bases from J, with 16 bases between. The CDR3 spans 13 residues. The CDR3 protein is CAWNSLGGSEQFF. CDR3 nucleotides: TGTGCCTGGAACTCGTTAGGGGGAAGTGAGCAGTTCTTC.

This clone was picked up a small number of times. The V and J genes are TRBV18 and TRBJ2-3, with no clear D. In germline, CDR1 is KGHSH, CDR2 LQKENI. The CDR3 is made up of 13 amino acids. Trimming cost V 3 bases and J 7 bases, with 11 bases left between them. The CDR3 protein is CASSPSEQNTQYF. The CDR3 region has the DNA TGTGCCAGCTCACCGTCGGAACAGAATACGCAGTATTTT.

The rearrangement joins TRBV6-6 to TRBJ1-2, with 12 bases lining up with TRBD1. The germline V gene has CDR1 MNHNY and CDR2 SVGAGI (reference sequence). Unmatched junction bases numbered 6, after V lost 6 bases and J lost 1 base. CDR3 length equals 16 residues. CDR3 region: CASRGQGATFNYGYTF. The CDR3 coding sequence is TGTGCCAGCAGGGGACAGGGGGCGACCTTTAACTATGGCTACACCTTC.

The chain couples TRBV6-1 to TRBJ2-7, with 8 bases matching TRBD2. This CDR3 spans 15 amino acids. V lost 1 base, J lost 0 bases, and 2 bases stayed unmatched. CDR1 is MNHNS, CDR2 SASEGT, per germline. CDR3: CASSEELAGSYEQYF. The CDR3, as DNA: TGTGCCAGCAGTGAAGAGCTAGCGGGCTCCTACGAGCAGTACTTC.

There are a few counts of this clone. The junction does not match germline at one end; this may be a read error. This chain uses TRBV9 with TRBJ1-3; D may be TRBD1 (5 bases). The CDR3 is 16 amino acids. The V gene's germline CDR1 is SGDLS and CDR2 YYNGEE. CDR3 amino acids: CASSVAGENSGNTIYF. Written as DNA, the CDR3 is TGTGCCAGCAGTGTAGCGGGGGAAAACTCTGGAAACACCATATATTTT.

The V and J genes are TRBV28 and TRBJ1-5, with D hard to call. Germline assignment: CDR1 MDHEN and CDR2 SYDVKM. Trimming took off 6 bases at V and 6 bases at J, with 18 bases between the two ends. The CDR3 spans 15 residues. In nucleotides, the CDR3 is TGTGCCAGCAGCCCCATTCAGGCGGGTAGTCAGCCCCAGCATTTT. Its translation is CASSPIQAGSQPQHF.

V usage is TRBV20-1 and J usage is TRBJ2-6; D is unclear. Trimming stripped 3 bases from V and 2 bases from J, with 11 bases between. This CDR3 has 15 amino acids. The germline V gene encodes CDR1 DFQATT and CDR2 SNEGSKA (reference sequence). In nucleotides, the CDR3 is TGCAGTGCTAGTAACCGGGTCACTGGGGCCAACGTCCTGACTTTC. As protein: CSASNRVTGANVLTF.

J is TRBJ2-1 and V is TRBV28; D may be TRBD2 (6 bases). The CDR3 spans 14 residues. Trimming removed 6 bases from V and 4 bases from J, with 13 bases in between. CDR1 is MDHEN, CDR2 SYDVKM, per germline. CDR3 in amino acids: CASRDGTPYNEQFF. The CDR3 bases are TGTGCCAGCAGAGACGGGACTCCATACAATGAGCAGTTCTTC.

This clone was seen once. The chain is built from TRBV28 and TRBJ1-6; D unresolved. Trimming cost V 2 bases and J 5 bases, with 7 bases left between them. Germline loops: CDR1 MDHEN, CDR2 SYDVKM. The CDR3 spans 14 residues. The CDR3 spells CASSLGRNNSPLHF. The CDR3 region has the DNA TGTGCCAGCAGTTTAGGGAGGAATAATTCACCCCTCCACTTT.

The chain uses TRBV27 and TRBJ2-4; D ambiguous. There are 13 residues in the CDR3. The V gene lost 5 bases and the J gene lost 1 base, with 6 bases spanning the gap. Germline lookup yields CDR1 MNHEY and CDR2 SMNVEV (reference sequence). The CDR3 DNA reads TGTGCCAGCAGTCAGGCGGCCAAAAACATTCAGTACTTC. It translates to CASSQAAKNIQYF.

This clone appeared a few times. The V and J genes are TRBV2 and TRBJ1-5, with a tentative D call TRBD1 (6 bases). V dropped 7 bases and J dropped 6 bases, with 25 bases sitting between them. The CDR3 covers 17 residues. Germline V gene lookup returns CDR1 SNHLY and CDR2 FYNNEI. The CDR3 spells CASTLRGQGYSLQPQHF. The CDR3 region has the DNA TGTGCCAGCACCCTAAGGGGCCAGGGGTATAGTCTTCAGCCCCAGCATTTT.

This chain uses TRBV6-4 with TRBJ1-1; D gene uncertain. This CDR3 has 15 amino acids. The germline V gene has CDR1 MRHNA and CDR2 SNTAGT. The V gene lost 6 bases and the J gene lost 0 bases, with 14 bases spanning the gap. The DNA for the CDR3 is TGTGCCAGCAGATCATCGGGGTTACTGAACACTGAAGCTTTCTTT. Translating it yields CASRSSGLLNTEAFF.

The V call is TRBV5-5, the J call TRBJ2-5; TRBD2 matches at 9 bases. Trimming cost V 0 bases and J 4 bases; bases outside gene matches: 13. From germline, CDR1 is SGHKS and CDR2 YYEKEE (reference sequence). This CDR3 is built from 18 residues. This CDR3 reads CASSLGAFAGGRAETQYF. For the CDR3, the DNA is TGTGCCAGCAGCTTGGGTGCCTTCGCGGGAGGGCGAGCAGAGACCCAGTACTTC. Using reference TRBV5-5 and TRBJ2-5 for the parts outside the CDR3, the full variable domain is DAGVTQSPTHLIKTRGQQVTLRCSPISGHKSVSWYQQVLGQGPQFIFQYYEKEERGRGNFPDRFSARQFPNYSSELNVNALLLGDSALYLCASSLGAFAGGRAETQYFGPGTRLLVL.

The chain couples TRBV6-6 to TRBJ2-2; weak D call: TRBD1 (8 bases). The V end was cut by 2 bases, the J end by 5 bases, with 15 bases between. This CDR3 region has 16 residues. Germline V gene lookup returns CDR1 MNHNY and CDR2 SVGAGI (reference sequence). CDR3 DNA sequence: TGTGCCAGCAGTTACCTACAGGGGGGAGGGACCGGGGAGCTGTTTTTT. Translated, it gives CASSYLQGGGTGELFF.

The CDR3 bases are TGTCTTAGCGGGATCAGGGACAATGAGCAGTTCTTC. It specifies CLSGIRDNEQFF. The rearrangement uses TRBV30 and TRBJ2-1; 8 bases align to TRBD2. CDR3 length: 12 amino acids. CDR1 and CDR2 (germline): GTSNPN, SVGIG (reference sequence).

V and J are TRBV7-8 and TRBJ2-2, with 11 bases lining up with TRBD2. The CDR3 has 16 amino acids. Germline V gene data show CDR1 as SGHVS and CDR2 as FQNEAQ. J was trimmed by 4 bases and V by 5 bases; bases with no gene match: 6. The CDR3 protein is CASSRSSGRTTGELFF. CDR3 in DNA: TGTGCCAGCAGCCGATCTAGCGGGAGGACCACCGGGGAGCTGTTTTTT.

The gene calls are TRBV19 and TRBJ1-1, with 9 bases aligning to TRBD1. Germline V CDR1 and CDR2: LNHDA, SQIVND (reference sequence). The CDR3 has 13 amino acids. V lost 5 bases, J lost 7 bases, and 5 bases stayed unmatched. The CDR3, as DNA: TGTGCCAGTAGTGACAGGGGGATTGGTGAAGCTTTCTTT. Its translation: CASSDRGIGEAFF. Full variable domain (rest looked up from reference TRBV19 and TRBJ1-1): DGGITQSPKYLFRKEGQNVTLSCEQNLNHDAMYWYRQDPGQGLRLIYYSQIVNDFQKGDIAEGYSVSREKKESFPLTVTSAQKNPTAFYLCASSDRGIGEAFFGQGTRLTVV.

V gene TRBV18 combines with J gene TRBJ2-7, with 12 bases lining up with TRBD2. V shed 2 bases and J 1 base; nucleotides not matched to a gene: 3. Per the germline V gene, CDR1 is KGHSH and CDR2 is LQKENI. The CDR3 has 16 residues. DNA for the CDR3: TGTGCCAGCTCACCAACGGGACTAGCGGGTTCCTACGAGCAGTACTTC. It encodes CASSPTGLAGSYEQYF.

The chain joins TRBV5-1 to TRBJ2-7; possible D gene TRBD1, 7 bases. The CDR3 has 15 amino acids. Trimming cost V 0 bases and J 4 bases, with 14 bases left between them. Germline CDR1 reads SGHRS; CDR2 reads YFSETQ. The CDR3 loop reads CASSLVQGGWYEQYF. As DNA, the CDR3 is TGCGCCAGCAGCTTGGTTCAGGGGGGATGGTACGAGCAGTACTTC.

The rearrangement joins TRBV6-5 to TRBJ1-5, with 8 bases aligning to TRBD1. CDR3 length: 15 residues. Trimming at V came to 9 bases and at J to 0 bases, leaving 7 bases not matched to a gene. The V gene's germline CDR1 is MNHEY and CDR2 SVGAGI. CDR3 sequence (DNA): TGTGCCAGTGGGGACAGGACAAATAGCAATCAGCCCCAGCATTTT. Amino acid sequence: CASGDRTNSNQPQHF.

The J gene is TRBJ2-1, the V gene TRBV2; tentative D call: TRBD1 (7 bases). Germline V CDR1 and CDR2: SNHLY, FYNNEI. CDR3 size: 15 residues. V gave up 6 bases and J gave up 1 base, with 13 bases separating them. The CDR3 reads CASRTRGESYNEQFF. CDR3 nucleotides: TGTGCCAGCAGGACCAGGGGGGAGTCCTACAATGAGCAGTTCTTC.

The J gene is TRBJ2-1, the V gene TRBV7-9, with D perhaps TRBD2 (6 bases). V was cut by 5 bases and J by 3 bases, with 17 bases left in between. The CDR3 loop spans 16 amino acids. Germline V gives CDR1 SEHNR, CDR2 FQNEAQ (reference sequence). DNA of the CDR3: TGTGCCAGCAGCCCCGAGGCGGGGACCATCTACAATGAGCAGTTCTTC. The encoded protein is CASSPEAGTIYNEQFF.

This clone was seen only once. The chain combines TRBV5-4 with TRBJ2-7; TRBD2 matches at 8 bases. Germline assignment: CDR1 SGHNT and CDR2 YYREEE (reference sequence). CDR3 length: 15 amino acids. The V gene end was trimmed by 1 base and the J gene end by 5 bases; junction bases not matched to a gene: 8. The CDR3 spells CASSLFGRALHEQYF. The CDR3 bases are TGTGCCAGCAGCTTGTTCGGGAGGGCCTTACACGAGCAGTACTTC. Looking up the rest from reference TRBV5-4 and TRBJ2-7 gives the full variable domain: ETGVTQSPTHLIKTRGQQVTLRCSSQSGHNTVSWYQQALGQGPQFIFQYYREEENGRGNFPPRFSGLQFPNYSSELNVNALELDDSALYLCASSLFGRALHEQYFGPGTRLTVT.